One and the same sample provided the 9 T cell receptor beta chains below, sequenced in a study of T cell responses to AZD1222 COVID-19 vaccine. Measured with immunoSEQ multiplex PCR; TCRdb has only the in-frame clones, and not every one. The sample carries fewer than 200,000 clones, over 85% recorded once. The sample here was peripheral blood, taken on day 0 of AZD1222 vaccination. Receptors were obtained from an adult in good health.

This chain uses TRBV27 with TRBJ2-3; tentative D call: TRBD2 (7 bases). CDR3 size: 18 residues. V lost 1 base to trimming and J lost 2 bases, with 19 bases between them. Germline-derived CDR1 and CDR2 are MNHEY and SMNVEV (reference sequence). The chain's CDR3 is CASSLWGGGSSYTDTQYF. As DNA, the CDR3 is TGTGCCAGCAGTTTATGGGGCGGGGGCAGTTCGTACACAGATACGCAGTATTTT.

V usage is TRBV10-3 and J usage is TRBJ1-3, with 8 nucleotides matching TRBD1. With V trimmed by 7 bases and J by 0 bases, 8 bases remained unmatched. The CDR3 covers 16 residues. Looked up from germline, CDR1 is ENHRY and CDR2 is SYGVKD. CDR3 sequence: CAITLRDRLSGNTIYF. In DNA, the CDR3 is TGTGCCATCACTCTCCGGGACAGGCTCTCTGGAAACACCATATATTTT.

The chain's CDR3 is CASSLGGLETQYF. The CDR3 bases are TGTGCCAGCAGTTTAGGGGGCCTCGAGACCCAGTACTTC. This chain joins TRBV27 and TRBJ2-5, with D maybe TRBD1 (6 bases). Germline values: CDR1 MNHEY, CDR2 SMNVEV (reference sequence). There are 13 residues in the CDR3. Trimming pared 2 bases from V and 5 bases from J, leaving 9 bases between.

In its sample, this clone was seen once. The DNA for the CDR3 is TGTGCCAGCAGCTTATACGGGGATTCCTACAATGAGCAGTTCTTC. Its translation: CASSLYGDSYNEQFF. This chain links TRBV7-8 with TRBJ2-1; perhaps TRBD2 as D (5 bases). The germline gives CDR1 SGHVS, CDR2 FQNEAQ. V lost 2 bases and J lost 1, with 9 bases in between. The CDR3 consists of 15 residues.

This clone has only one observation. The J gene is TRBJ1-2, the V gene TRBV11-2; maybe TRBD1 (6 bases). The CDR3 contains 14 residues. Trimming removed 1 base from V and 4 bases from J, with 10 bases in between. Germline assignment: CDR1 SGHAT and CDR2 FQNNGV. The CDR3 region has the DNA TGTGCCAGCAGCTTAGTGGGGGCTGGCTATGGCTACACCTTC. It is translated as CASSLVGAGYGYTF.

V usage is TRBV19 and J usage is TRBJ2-2; TRBD2 matches at 11 bases. Trimming removed 10 bases from V and 6 bases from J; junction bases left unmatched: 7. The CDR3 is 14 residues long. Germline-derived CDR1 and CDR2 are LNHDA and SQIVND (reference sequence). This CDR3 reads CATDSGRAPGELFF. CDR3 DNA: TGTGCCACCGATAGCGGGAGGGCCCCCGGGGAGCTGTTTTTT.

This clone was observed a handful of times. The chain recombines TRBV6-1 with TRBJ1-5; 12 nucleotides line up with TRBD1. Germline V gene lookup returns CDR1 MNHNS and CDR2 SASEGT. V gave up 2 bases and J gave up 6 bases; unmatched junction bases: 8. The CDR3 is 17 residues long. CDR3 in DNA: TGTGCCAGCAGTGAATTGGGTTGGGACAGGGGGCCTCAGCCCCAGCATTTT. It is translated as CASSELGWDRGPQPQHF.

The chain carries TRBV20-1 and TRBJ2-3, with a tentative D call TRBD2 (5 bases). The CDR3 has 14 amino acids. In germline, CDR1 is DFQATT, CDR2 SNEGSKA (reference sequence). V was clipped by 3 bases and J by 1 base, with 11 bases between them. CDR3 DNA: TGCAGTGCTAGTGGGCGGGTCGGCACAGATACGCAGTATTTT. Translation: CSASGRVGTDTQYF.

This CDR3 is CASSQDEALRQFF. DNA for the CDR3: TGCGCCAGCAGCCAAGATGAGGCTTTGCGGCAGTTCTTC. V and J are TRBV4-1 and TRBJ2-1; D not certain. The CDR3 totals 13 residues. Germline-derived CDR1 and CDR2 are MGHRA and YSYEKL. With 0 bases removed from V and 12 bases from J, the gap between germline ends came to 12 bases.